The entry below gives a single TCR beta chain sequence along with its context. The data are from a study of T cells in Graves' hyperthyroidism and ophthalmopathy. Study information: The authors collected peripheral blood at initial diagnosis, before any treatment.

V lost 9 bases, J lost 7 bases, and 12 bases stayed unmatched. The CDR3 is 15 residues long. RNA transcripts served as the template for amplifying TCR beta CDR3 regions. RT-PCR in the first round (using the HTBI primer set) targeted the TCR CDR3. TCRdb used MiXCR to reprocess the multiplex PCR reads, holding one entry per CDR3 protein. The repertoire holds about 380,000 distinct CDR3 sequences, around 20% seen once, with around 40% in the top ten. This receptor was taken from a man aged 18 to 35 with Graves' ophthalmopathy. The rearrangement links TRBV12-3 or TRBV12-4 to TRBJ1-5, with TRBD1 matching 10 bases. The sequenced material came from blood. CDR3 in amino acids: CASSSGTGDEQPQHF. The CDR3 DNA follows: TGTGCCAGTTCCTCCGGGACAGGGGATGAACAGCCCCAGCATTTT.